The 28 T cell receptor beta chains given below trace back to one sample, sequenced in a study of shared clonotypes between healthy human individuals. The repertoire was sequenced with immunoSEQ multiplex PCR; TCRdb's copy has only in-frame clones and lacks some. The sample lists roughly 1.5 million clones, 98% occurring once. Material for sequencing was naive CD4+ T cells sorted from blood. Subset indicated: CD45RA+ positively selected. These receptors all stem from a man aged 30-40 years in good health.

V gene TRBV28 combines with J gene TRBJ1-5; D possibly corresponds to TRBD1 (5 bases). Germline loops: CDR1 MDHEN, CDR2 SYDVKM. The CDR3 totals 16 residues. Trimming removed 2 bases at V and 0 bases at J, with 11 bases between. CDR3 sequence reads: CASSLEWGNSNQPQHF. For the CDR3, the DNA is TGTGCCAGCAGTTTAGAATGGGGGAATAGCAATCAGCCCCAGCATTTT.

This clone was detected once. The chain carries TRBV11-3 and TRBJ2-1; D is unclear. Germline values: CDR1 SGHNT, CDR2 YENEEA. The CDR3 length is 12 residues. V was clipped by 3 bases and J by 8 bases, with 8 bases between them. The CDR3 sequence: CASSFNSDEQFF. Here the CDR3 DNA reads TGTGCCAGCAGCTTCAATTCAGATGAGCAGTTCTTC.

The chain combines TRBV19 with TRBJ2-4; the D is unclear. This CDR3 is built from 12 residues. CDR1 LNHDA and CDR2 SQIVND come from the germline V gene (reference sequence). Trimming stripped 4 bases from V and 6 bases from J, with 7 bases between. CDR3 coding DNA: TGTGCCAGTAGTAACCCGGGAAACATTCAGTACTTC. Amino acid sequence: CASSNPGNIQYF.

CDR3 amino acids: CAISEIDKSGGYTF. The CDR3 bases are TGTGCCATCAGTGAGATAGACAAATCGGGTGGCTACACCTTC. This chain joins TRBV10-3 and TRBJ1-2; unclear D gene. V dropped 2 bases and J dropped 7 bases, with 14 bases sitting between them. CDR1 is ENHRY and CDR2 is SYGVKD in the germline V gene. The CDR3 has 14 amino acids.

The CDR3 bases are TGTGCCAGCACCGACTTCCCCAGGGATACCACCAACGAGCAGTACTTC. Translated, it gives CASTDFPRDTTNEQYF. The V and J genes are TRBV27 and TRBJ2-7, with D tentatively TRBD1 (5 bases). The CDR3 is 16 residues long. In germline, CDR1 is MNHEY, CDR2 SMNVEV (reference sequence). Trimming pared 7 bases from V and 5 bases from J, leaving 24 bases between.

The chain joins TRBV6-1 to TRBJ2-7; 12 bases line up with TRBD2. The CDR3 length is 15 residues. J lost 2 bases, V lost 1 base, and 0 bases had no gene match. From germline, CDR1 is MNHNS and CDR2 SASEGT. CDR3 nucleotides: TGTGCCAGCAGTGAAGGGACTAGCGGGACCTACGAGCAGTACTTC. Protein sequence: CASSEGTSGTYEQYF.

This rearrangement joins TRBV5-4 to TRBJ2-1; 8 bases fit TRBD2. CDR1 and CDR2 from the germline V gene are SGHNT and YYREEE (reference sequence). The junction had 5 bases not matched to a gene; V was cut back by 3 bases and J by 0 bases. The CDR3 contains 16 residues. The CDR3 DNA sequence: TGTGCCAGCAGCTCAGGACTAGCCCGCTCCTACAATGAGCAGTTCTTC. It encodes CASSSGLARSYNEQFF.

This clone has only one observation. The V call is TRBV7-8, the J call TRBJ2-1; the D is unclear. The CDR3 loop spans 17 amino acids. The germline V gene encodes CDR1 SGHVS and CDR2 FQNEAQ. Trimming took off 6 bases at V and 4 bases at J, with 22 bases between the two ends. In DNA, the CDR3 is TGTGCCAGCAGGCAAAGGGTCCTAAAAGGCCTTTACAATGAGCAGTTCTTC. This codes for CASRQRVLKGLYNEQFF.

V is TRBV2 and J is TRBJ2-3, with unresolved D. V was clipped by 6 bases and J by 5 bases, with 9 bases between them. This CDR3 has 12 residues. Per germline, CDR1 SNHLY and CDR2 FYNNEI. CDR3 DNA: TGTGCCAGCAGCAACGATGAAGATACGCAGTATTTT. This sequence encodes CASSNDEDTQYF.

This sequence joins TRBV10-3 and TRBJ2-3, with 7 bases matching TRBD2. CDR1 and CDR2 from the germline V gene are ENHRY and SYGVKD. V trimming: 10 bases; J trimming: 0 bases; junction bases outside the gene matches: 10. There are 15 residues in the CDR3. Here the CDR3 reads CATLQTSASTDTQYF. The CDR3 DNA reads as TGTGCCACCCTCCAAACTAGCGCCAGCACAGATACGCAGTATTTT.

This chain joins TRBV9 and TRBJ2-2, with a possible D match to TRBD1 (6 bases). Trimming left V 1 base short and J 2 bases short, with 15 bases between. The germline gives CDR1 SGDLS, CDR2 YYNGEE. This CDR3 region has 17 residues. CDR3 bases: TGTGCCAGCAGCGTACCCCGAGGGGGTACCAACACCGGGGAGCTGTTTTTT. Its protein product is CASSVPRGGTNTGELFF.

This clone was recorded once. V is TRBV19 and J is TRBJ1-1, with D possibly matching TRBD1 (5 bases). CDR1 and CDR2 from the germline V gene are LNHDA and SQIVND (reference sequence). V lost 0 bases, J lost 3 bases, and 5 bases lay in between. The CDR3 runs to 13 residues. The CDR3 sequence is CASSIEGDTEAFF. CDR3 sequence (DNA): TGTGCCAGTAGTATAGAAGGGGACACTGAAGCTTTCTTT.

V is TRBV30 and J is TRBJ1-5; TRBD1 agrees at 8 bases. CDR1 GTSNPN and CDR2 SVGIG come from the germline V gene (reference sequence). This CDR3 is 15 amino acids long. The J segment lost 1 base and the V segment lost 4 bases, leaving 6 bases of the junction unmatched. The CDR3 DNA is TGTGCCTGGACTCAGGGGGCACGAAGCAATCAGCCCCAGCATTTT. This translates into CAWTQGARSNQPQHF.

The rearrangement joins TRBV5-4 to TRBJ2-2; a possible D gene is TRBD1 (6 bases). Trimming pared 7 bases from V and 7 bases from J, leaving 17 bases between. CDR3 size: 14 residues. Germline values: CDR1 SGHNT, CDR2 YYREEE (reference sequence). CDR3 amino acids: CASRQGSLGGELFF. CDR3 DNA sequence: TGTGCCAGCCGGCAGGGGAGTCTTGGCGGGGAGCTGTTTTTT.

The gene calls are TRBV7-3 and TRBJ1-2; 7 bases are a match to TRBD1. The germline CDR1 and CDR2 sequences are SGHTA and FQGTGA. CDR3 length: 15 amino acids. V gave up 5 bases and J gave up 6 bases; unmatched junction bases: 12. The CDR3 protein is CASSPRQGSSDGYTF. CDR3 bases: TGTGCCAGCAGCCCCCGACAGGGTTCTTCCGATGGCTACACCTTC.

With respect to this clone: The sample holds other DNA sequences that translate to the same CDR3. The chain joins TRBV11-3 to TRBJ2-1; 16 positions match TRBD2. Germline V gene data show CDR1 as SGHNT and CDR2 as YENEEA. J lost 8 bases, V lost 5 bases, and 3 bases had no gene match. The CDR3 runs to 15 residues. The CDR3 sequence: CASSPGLAGGYEQFF. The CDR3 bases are TGTGCCAGCAGCCCGGGACTAGCGGGAGGGTATGAGCAGTTCTTC.

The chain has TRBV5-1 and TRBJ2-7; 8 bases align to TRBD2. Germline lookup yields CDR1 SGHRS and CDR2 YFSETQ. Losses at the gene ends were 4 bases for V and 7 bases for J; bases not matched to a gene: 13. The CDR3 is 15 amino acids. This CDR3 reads CASSPLAGPAQEQYF. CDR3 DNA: TGCGCCAGCAGCCCCTTAGCGGGACCAGCGCAAGAGCAGTACTTC.

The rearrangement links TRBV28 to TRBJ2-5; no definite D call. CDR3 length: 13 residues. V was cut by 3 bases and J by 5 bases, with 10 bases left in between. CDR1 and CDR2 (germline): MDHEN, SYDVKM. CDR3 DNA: TGTGCCAGCAGTTTCCCTGTCCGGGAGACCCAGTACTTC. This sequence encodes CASSFPVRETQYF.

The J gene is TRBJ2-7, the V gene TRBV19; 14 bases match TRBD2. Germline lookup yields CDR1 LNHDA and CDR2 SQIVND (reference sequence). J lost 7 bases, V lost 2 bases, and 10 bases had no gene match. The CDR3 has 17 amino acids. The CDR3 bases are TGTGCCAGTAGTATAAAAGGGACTAGCGGGAGTGGTGAAGAGCAGTACTTC. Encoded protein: CASSIKGTSGSGEEQYF. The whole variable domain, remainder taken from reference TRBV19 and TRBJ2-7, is DGGITQSPKYLFRKEGQNVTLSCEQNLNHDAMYWYRQDPGQGLRLIYYSQIVNDFQKGDIAEGYSVSREKKESFPLTVTSAQKNPTAFYLCASSIKGTSGSGEEQYFGPGTRLTVT.

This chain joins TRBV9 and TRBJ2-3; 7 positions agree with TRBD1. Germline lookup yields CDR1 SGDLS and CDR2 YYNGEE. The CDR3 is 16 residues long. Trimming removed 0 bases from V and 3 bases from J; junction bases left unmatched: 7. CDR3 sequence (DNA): TGTGCCAGCAGCGTAGCTACGGCAGGGGGTACAGATACGCAGTATTTT. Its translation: CASSVATAGGTDTQYF.

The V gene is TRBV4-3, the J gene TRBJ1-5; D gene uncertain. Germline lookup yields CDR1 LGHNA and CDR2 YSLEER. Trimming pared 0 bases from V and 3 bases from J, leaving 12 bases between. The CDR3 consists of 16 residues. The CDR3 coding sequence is TGCGCCAGCAGCCAAGATGGTATAGGGAACAATCAGCCCCAGCATTTT. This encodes CASSQDGIGNNQPQHF.

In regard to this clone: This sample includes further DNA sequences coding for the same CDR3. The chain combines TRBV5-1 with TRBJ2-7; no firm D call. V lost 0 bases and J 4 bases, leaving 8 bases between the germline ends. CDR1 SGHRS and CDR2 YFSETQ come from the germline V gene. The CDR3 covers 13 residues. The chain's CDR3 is CASSLDQLYEQYF. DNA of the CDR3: TGCGCCAGCAGCTTGGACCAGTTGTACGAGCAGTACTTC.

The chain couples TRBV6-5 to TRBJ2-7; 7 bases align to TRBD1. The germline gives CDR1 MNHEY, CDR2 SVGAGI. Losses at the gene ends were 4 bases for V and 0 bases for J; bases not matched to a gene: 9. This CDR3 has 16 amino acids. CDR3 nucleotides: TGTGCCAGCAGTTCCCCCCACAGGGACAGCTCCTACGAGCAGTACTTC. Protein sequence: CASSSPHRDSSYEQYF.

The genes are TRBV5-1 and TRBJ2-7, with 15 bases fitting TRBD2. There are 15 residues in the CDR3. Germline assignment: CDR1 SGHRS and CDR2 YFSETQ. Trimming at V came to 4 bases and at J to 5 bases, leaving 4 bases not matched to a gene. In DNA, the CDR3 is TGCGCCAGCAGCGCGGGACTAGCGGGAGGAGACGAGCAGTACTTC. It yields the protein CASSAGLAGGDEQYF.

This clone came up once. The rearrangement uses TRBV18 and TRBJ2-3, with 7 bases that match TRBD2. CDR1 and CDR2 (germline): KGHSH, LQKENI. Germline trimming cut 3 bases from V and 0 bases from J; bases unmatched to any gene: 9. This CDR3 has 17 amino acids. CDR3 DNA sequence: TGTGCCAGCTCACCCTCCCTAGCGGTAACTAGCACAGATACGCAGTATTTT. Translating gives CASSPSLAVTSTDTQYF.

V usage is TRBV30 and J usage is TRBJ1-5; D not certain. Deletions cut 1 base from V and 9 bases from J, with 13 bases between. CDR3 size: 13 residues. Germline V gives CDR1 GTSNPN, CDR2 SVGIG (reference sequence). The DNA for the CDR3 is TGTGCCTGGAGTGGAGACTCCCTAGGGCCCCAGCATTTT. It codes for CAWSGDSLGPQHF.

The CDR3, as DNA: TGTGCCAGCGTGGGAGATAGCTCCTACAATGAGCAGTTCTTC. Protein product: CASVGDSSYNEQFF. The chain has TRBV7-9 and TRBJ2-1, with TRBD2 as a possible D gene (5 bases). Trimming took off 8 bases at V and 0 bases at J, with 11 bases between the two ends. Germline V gene sequence: CDR1 SEHNR, CDR2 FQNEAQ (reference sequence). The CDR3 is 14 residues long.

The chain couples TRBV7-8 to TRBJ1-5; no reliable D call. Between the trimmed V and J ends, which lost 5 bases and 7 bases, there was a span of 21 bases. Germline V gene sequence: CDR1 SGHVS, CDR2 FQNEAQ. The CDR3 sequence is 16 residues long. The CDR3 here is CASSQVLGVGDQPQHF. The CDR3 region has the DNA TGTGCCAGCAGCCAAGTGCTTGGGGTCGGAGACCAGCCCCAGCATTTT.